These T cell receptor beta chains were read from a single sample in a study of cytomegalovirus exposure and HLA in healthy donors. Profiling relied on immunoSEQ multiplex PCR, and the TCRdb table lists in-frame clones only, not all of them. Here the sample spans more than 45,000 clones, about 70% being singletons. Material for sequencing was PBMCs. The receptors stem from a man aged 30 to 39 in good health and CMV-seronegative. The CDR3 runs from the conserved cysteine through the conserved F or W. The D gene is left open where the match is weak. Expanded clones get a size class; other rows say once, few or many, or leave the size out.

J gene,D gene,V gene,clone size,CDR3 DNA,CDR3 protein
TRBJ1-2,NA,TRBV10-1,few,TGCGCCAGCAGTGAGAGTGGGGCTCCCGGCTACACCTTC,CASSESGAPGYTF
TRBJ2-5,TRBD1,TRBV2,NA,TGTGCCAGCAGCACCAAACGGACAGGGGGAGAGACCCAGTACTTC,CASSTKRTGGETQYF
TRBJ2-7,TRBD2,TRBV19,NA,TGTGCCAGTAGTTCTAGCGGAGTCTACGAGCAGTACTTC,CASSSSGVYEQYF
TRBJ1-2,NA,TRBV13,NA,TGTGCCAGCAGCCGGAGCGTGGACTATGGCTACACCTTC,CASSRSVDYGYTF
TRBJ2-1,TRBD1,TRBV5-1,NA,TGCGCCAGCAGCTTGGTGGGGACAGGGATCGACAATGAGCAGTTCTTC,CASSLVGTGIDNEQFF
TRBJ2-1,NA,TRBV6-5,NA,TGTGCCAGCAGTTACTCGCGCGTCTTCAATGAGCAGTTCTTC,CASSYSRVFNEQFF
TRBJ1-6,NA,TRBV6-6,NA,TGTGCCAGCAGTTACTCGAAGGCAGGATATAATTCACCCCTCCACTTT,CASSYSKAGYNSPLHF
TRBJ1-5,NA,TRBV19,few,TGTGCCAGTAGTACCCCGACAGGACCGAATCAGCCCCAGCATTTT,CASSTPTGPNQPQHF
TRBJ1-1,TRBD1,TRBV2,NA,TGTGCCAGCAGGGACAGGGCCCTTGAAGCTTTCTTT,CASRDRALEAFF
TRBJ2-5,TRBD2,TRBV15,NA,TGTGCCACCAGCAGAGTATGGCCTAGCGGTCGGGGGACCCAGTACTTC,CATSRVWPSGRGTQYF
TRBJ2-5,TRBD2,TRBV5-1,NA,TGCGCCAGCAGCTTGGGAGGACTAGCGGGAGGGCAAGAGACCCAGTACTTC,CASSLGGLAGGQETQYF
TRBJ2-7,NA,TRBV5-6,NA,TGTGCCAGCAGCTTGGACAGGGAGCGGAACGAGCAGTACTTC,CASSLDRERNEQYF
TRBJ2-7,TRBD2,TRBV10-1,NA,TGCGCCAGCAGTAGCGGGATCAGCTCCTACGAGCAGTACTTC,CASSSGISSYEQYF
TRBJ1-2,NA,TRBV7-9,NA,TGTGCCAGCAGCTCCCCTCAGGGAAATGGCTACACCTTC,CASSSPQGNGYTF
TRBJ1-3,TRBD1,TRBV6-5,NA,TGTGCCAGCAGTTTAACAGGGGGAGATGGAAACACCATATATTTT,CASSLTGGDGNTIYF
TRBJ1-1,NA,TRBV7-9,once,TGTGCCAGCAGCTTTCTGTCAGGGGCGAACACTGAAGCTTTCTTT,CASSFLSGANTEAFF
TRBJ1-4,TRBD1,TRBV30,NA,TGTGCCTGGAGGCCGGGACAGGGCCTTATTAATGAAAAACTGTTTTTT,CAWRPGQGLINEKLFF
TRBJ2-1,TRBD2,TRBV5-1,NA,TGCGCCAGCAGCTCGTCTTCGGAGACTAGCGGGAGGGCATATGAGCAGTTCTTC,CASSSSSETSGRAYEQFF